A selection of T cell receptor beta chains follows, all from one sample in a study of CD8 T cells in ankylosing spondylitis. TCRdb called the 5' RACE reads again in MiXCR, with one record for every CDR3 protein. The table records 500,000 or so distinct CDR3 sequences, about 5.4% of them present only once. Sequencing was done on a sample of blood, either unsorted or a sorted T cell fraction (not recorded which). The source of these receptors is a male donor with ankylosing spondylitis. Each CDR3 is given with its conserved first and last residue. The D gene is left open where the match is weak. Clone size is shown for a subset of rows, as once, few, many or a class of expanded clone.

NA	many	TRBJ1-4	TRBV20-1	CSASRGGQGNEKLFF	TGCAGTGCGTCACGGGGGGGGCAGGGTAATGAAAAACTGTTTTTT
NA	few	TRBJ2-7	TRBV5-5	CASSLAGGRPYEQYF	TGTGCCAGCAGCTTGGCCGGAGGCAGACCCTACGAGCAGTACTTC
TRBD2	NA	TRBJ2-7	TRBV7-2	CASSLGSSGNSYEQYF	TGTGCCAGCAGCTTAGGTTCTAGCGGGAACTCCTACGAGCAGTACTTC
NA	many	TRBJ2-7	TRBV7-6	CASGPSRLEQYF	TGTGCCAGCGGCCCCTCCCGCCTCGAGCAGTACTTC
NA	many	TRBJ2-7	TRBV6-1	CASSPSGESYEQYF	TGTGCCAGCAGCCCCTCCGGGGAATCCTACGAGCAGTACTTC
NA	many	TRBJ1-1	TRBV5-1	CASSLVGGGLNTEAFF	TGCGCCAGCAGCTTGGTGGGGGGCGGACTGAACACTGAAGCTTTCTTT
TRBD2	many	TRBJ2-1	TRBV10-2	CASSERVAGVSYNEQFF	TGCGCCAGCAGTGAGAGGGTAGCGGGGGTCTCGTACAATGAGCAGTTCTTC
NA	many	TRBJ2-7	TRBV27	CASSVDRRSYEQYF	TGTGCCAGCAGTGTCGACCGACGCTCCTACGAGCAGTACTTC
TRBD1	many	TRBJ1-1	TRBV20-1	CSARATGAAVNTEAFF	TGCAGTGCTAGAGCGACAGGGGCGGCGGTGAACACTGAAGCTTTCTTT
NA	few	TRBJ2-1	TRBV4-1	CASSQVRSYNEQFF	TGCGCCAGCAGCCAAGTTCGTAGCTACAATGAGCAGTTCTTC
NA	many	TRBJ2-2	TRBV29-1	CSVEVSEPRPYGELFF	TGCAGCGTTGAAGTCTCGGAGCCACGACCCTACGGGGAGCTGTTTTTT
NA	many	TRBJ1-2	TRBV9	CASSPPGQLYTF	TGTGCCAGCAGCCCCCCCGGACAGCTCTACACCTTC
NA	many	TRBJ1-4	TRBV11-2	CASSLAWDRGPVFF	TGTGCCAGCAGCTTAGCATGGGATCGGGGACCCGTGTTTTTT
TRBD1	many	TRBJ1-2	TRBV29-1	CSGLGQGILGYTF	TGCAGCGGGCTGGGACAGGGGATTCTCGGCTACACCTTC
NA	many	TRBJ1-1	TRBV30	CAWRYTGEAFF	TGTGCCTGGAGATATACAGGGGAAGCTTTCTTT
TRBD2	few	TRBJ2-5	TRBV7-9	CASSKVAGQETQYF	TGTGCCAGCAGCAAAGTAGCGGGGCAAGAGACCCAGTACTTC
NA	many	TRBJ1-6	TRBV4-3	CASSQDAPSPLHF	TGCGCCAGCAGCCAAGATGCCCCATCACCCCTCCACTTT
NA	many	TRBJ2-7	TRBV20-1	CSARSQVGEQYF	TGCAGTGCTAGGAGCCAGGTGGGGGAGCAGTACTTC
NA	many	TRBJ1-5	TRBV20-1	CSARGLKGNQPQHF	TGCAGTGCTAGAGGCTTAAAGGGTAATCAGCCCCAGCATTTT
NA	many	TRBJ2-6	TRBV5-1	CATRDSGANVLTF	TGCGCCACGCGTGACTCTGGGGCCAACGTCCTGACTTTC
NA	many	TRBJ2-2	TRBV12-3/TRBV12-4	CASSLVNRELFF	TGTGCCAGCAGTTTGGTGAACCGGGAGCTGTTTTTT
NA	many	TRBJ2-7	TRBV20-1	CSHSRGRDLGEQYF	TGCAGCCACTCGCGGGGACGGGACTTGGGTGAGCAGTACTTC